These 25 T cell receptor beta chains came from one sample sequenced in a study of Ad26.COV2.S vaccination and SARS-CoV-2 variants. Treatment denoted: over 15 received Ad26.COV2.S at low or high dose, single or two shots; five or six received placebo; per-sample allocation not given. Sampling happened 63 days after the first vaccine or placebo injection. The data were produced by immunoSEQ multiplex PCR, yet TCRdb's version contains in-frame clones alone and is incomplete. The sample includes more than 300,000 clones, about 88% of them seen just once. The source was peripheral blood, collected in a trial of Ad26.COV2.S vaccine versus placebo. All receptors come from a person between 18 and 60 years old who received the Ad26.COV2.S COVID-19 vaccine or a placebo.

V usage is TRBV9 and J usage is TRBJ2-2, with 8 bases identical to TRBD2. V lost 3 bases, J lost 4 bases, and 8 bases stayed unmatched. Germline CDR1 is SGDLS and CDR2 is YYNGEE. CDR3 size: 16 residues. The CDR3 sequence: CASSATSGSFTGELFF. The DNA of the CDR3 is TGTGCCAGCAGCGCCACTAGCGGTAGCTTCACCGGGGAGCTGTTTTTT.

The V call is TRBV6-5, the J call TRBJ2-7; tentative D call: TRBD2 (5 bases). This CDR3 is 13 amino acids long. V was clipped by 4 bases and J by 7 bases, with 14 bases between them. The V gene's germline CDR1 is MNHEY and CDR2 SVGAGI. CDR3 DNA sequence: TGTGCCAGCAGTTTCGGCGGGTTCCGTGAGCAGTACTTC. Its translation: CASSFGGFREQYF.

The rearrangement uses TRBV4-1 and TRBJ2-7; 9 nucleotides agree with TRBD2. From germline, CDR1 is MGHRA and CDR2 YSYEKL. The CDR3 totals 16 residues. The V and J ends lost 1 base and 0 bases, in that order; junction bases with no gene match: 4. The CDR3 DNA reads TGCGCCAGCAGCCAAGCTGGACTAGCGAACTCCTACGAGCAGTACTTC. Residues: CASSQAGLANSYEQYF.

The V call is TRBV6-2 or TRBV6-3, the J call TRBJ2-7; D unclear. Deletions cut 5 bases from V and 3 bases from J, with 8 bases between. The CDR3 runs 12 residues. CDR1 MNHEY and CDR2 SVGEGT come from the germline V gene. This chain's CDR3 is CASSTQYYEQYF. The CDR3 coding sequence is TGTGCCAGCAGTACTCAATACTACGAGCAGTACTTC.

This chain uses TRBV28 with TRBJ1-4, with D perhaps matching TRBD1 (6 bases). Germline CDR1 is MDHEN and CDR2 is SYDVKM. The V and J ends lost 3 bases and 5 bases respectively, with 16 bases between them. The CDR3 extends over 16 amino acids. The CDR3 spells CASSFGGPPNNEKLFF. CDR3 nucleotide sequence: TGTGCCAGCAGTTTTGGGGGGCCCCCCAACAATGAAAAACTGTTTTTT. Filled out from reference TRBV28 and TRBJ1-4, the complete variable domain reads DVKVTQSSRYLVKRTGEKVFLECVQDMDHENMFWYRQDPGLGLRLIYFSYDVKMKEKGDIPEGYSVSREKKERFSLILESASTNQTSMYLCASSFGGPPNNEKLFFGSGTQLSVL.

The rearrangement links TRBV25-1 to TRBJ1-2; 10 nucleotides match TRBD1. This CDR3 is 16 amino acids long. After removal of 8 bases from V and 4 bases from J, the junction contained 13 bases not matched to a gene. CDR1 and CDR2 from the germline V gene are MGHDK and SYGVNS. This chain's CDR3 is CASWGDRGPYRYGYTF. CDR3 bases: TGTGCCAGCTGGGGGGACAGGGGCCCCTATCGCTATGGCTACACCTTC.

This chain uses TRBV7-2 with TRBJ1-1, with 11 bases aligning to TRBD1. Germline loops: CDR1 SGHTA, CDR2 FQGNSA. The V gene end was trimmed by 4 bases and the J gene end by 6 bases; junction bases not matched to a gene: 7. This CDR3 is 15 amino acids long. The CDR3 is CASSSGQGARAEAFF. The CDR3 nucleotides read TGTGCCAGCAGCTCCGGACAGGGGGCGCGGGCTGAAGCTTTCTTT.

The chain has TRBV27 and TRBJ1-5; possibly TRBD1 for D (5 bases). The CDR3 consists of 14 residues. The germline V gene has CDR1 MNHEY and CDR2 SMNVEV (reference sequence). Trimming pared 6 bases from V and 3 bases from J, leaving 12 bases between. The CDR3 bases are TGTGCCAGCAGGCCCGCAGGGAACAATCAGCCCCAGCATTTT. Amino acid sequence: CASRPAGNNQPQHF.

CDR3 DNA sequence: TGTGCCAGTAGAATCCAGGTGGGGCAGAACACTGAAGCTTTCTTT. Protein product: CASRIQVGQNTEAFF. V and J are TRBV19 and TRBJ1-1, with D tentatively TRBD1 (5 bases). Germline V gene lookup returns CDR1 LNHDA and CDR2 SQIVND (reference sequence). The CDR3 consists of 15 residues. Deletions cut 6 bases from V and 1 base from J, with 15 bases between.

CDR3 amino acids: CASSEGPFREEQYF. The DNA of the CDR3 is TGTGCCAGCAGTGAAGGCCCGTTCAGGGAAGAGCAGTACTTC. The chain couples TRBV2 to TRBJ2-7; a weak D match, TRBD1 (5 bases). The germline V gene has CDR1 SNHLY and CDR2 FYNNEI. Trimming pared 1 base from V and 7 bases from J, leaving 14 bases between. The CDR3 runs to 14 residues.

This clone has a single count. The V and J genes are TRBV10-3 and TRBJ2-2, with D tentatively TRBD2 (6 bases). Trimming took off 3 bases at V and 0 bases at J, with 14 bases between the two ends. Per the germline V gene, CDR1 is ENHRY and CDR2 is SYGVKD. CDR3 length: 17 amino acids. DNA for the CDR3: TGTGCCATCAGTGATCCAGGGCGACTAGCGAACACCGGGGAGCTGTTTTTT. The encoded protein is CAISDPGRLANTGELFF.

DNA of the CDR3: TGTGCCAGTAGTATAAGGGGGGATGGAGATGAAAAACTGTTTTTT. It yields the protein CASSIRGDGDEKLFF. The chain recombines TRBV19 with TRBJ1-4; a weak D match, TRBD1 (6 bases). V shed 2 bases and J shed 6 bases, with 13 bases lying between them. The CDR3 totals 15 residues. Germline lookup yields CDR1 LNHDA and CDR2 SQIVND (reference sequence).

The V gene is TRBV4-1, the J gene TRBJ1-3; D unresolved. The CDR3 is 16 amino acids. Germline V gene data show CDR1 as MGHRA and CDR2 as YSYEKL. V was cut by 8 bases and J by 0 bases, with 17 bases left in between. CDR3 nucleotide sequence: TGCGCCAGCCGACGGGTCCAGATGAGCTCTGGAAACACCATATATTTT. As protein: CASRRVQMSSGNTIYF.

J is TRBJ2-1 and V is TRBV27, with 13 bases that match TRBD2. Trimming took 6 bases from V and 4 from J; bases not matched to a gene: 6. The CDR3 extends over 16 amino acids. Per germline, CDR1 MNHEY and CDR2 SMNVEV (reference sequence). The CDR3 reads CASRPGLAGTYNEQFF. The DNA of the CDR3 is TGTGCCAGCAGACCGGGACTAGCGGGGACATACAATGAGCAGTTCTTC.

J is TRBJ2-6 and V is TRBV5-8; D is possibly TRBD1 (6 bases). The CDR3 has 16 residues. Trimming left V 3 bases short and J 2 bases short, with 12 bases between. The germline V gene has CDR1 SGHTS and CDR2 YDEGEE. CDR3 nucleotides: TGTGCCAGCAGCTGGGCAGGGGACACTGGGGCCAACGTCCTGACTTTC. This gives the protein CASSWAGDTGANVLTF. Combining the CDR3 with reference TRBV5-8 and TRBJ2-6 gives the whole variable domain EAGVTQSPTHLIKTRGQQATLRCSPISGHTSVYWYQQALGLGLQFLLWYDEGEERNRGNFPPRFSGRQFPNYSSELNVNALELEDSALYLCASSWAGDTGANVLTFGAGSRLTVL.

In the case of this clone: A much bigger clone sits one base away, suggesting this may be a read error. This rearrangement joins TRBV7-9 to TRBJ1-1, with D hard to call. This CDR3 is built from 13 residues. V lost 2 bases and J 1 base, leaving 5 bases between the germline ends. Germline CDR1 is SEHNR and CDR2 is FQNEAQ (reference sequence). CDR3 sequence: CASSLNRNTEAFF. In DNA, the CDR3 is TGTGCCAGCAGCTTAAACAGGAACACTGAAGCTTTCTTT.

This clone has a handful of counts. This CDR3 reads CASRVTADYEQYF. The CDR3 DNA reads TGTGCCAGCAGGGTGACAGCCGACTACGAGCAGTACTTC. The chain has TRBV2 and TRBJ2-7; tentatively, D is TRBD1 (5 bases). Germline V gives CDR1 SNHLY, CDR2 FYNNEI. The CDR3 covers 13 residues. The V end was cut by 6 bases, the J end by 3 bases, with 12 bases between. Full variable domain (rest looked up from reference TRBV2 and TRBJ2-7): EPEVTQTPSHQVTQMGQEVILRCVPISNHLYFYWYRQILGQKVEFLVSFYNNEISEKSEIFDDQFSVERPDGSNFTLKIRSTKLEDSAMYFCASRVTADYEQYFGPGTRLTVT.

The CDR3 sequence: CASSQEWLAATDTQYF. CDR3 bases: TGTGCCAGCAGCCAAGAATGGTTAGCGGCCACAGATACGCAGTATTTT. The chain couples TRBV4-2 to TRBJ2-3; perhaps TRBD2 as D (6 bases). Germline V CDR1 and CDR2: LGHNA, YNFKEQ. The CDR3 covers 16 residues. V was shortened by 0 bases and J by 2 bases, with 12 bases between the two germline ends.

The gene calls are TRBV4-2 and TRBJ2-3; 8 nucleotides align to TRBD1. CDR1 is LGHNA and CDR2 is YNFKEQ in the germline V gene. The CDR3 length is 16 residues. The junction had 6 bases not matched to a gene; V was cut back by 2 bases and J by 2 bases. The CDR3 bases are TGTGCCAGCAGCCAACAATCAGGGGGCATCACAGATACGCAGTATTTT. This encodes CASSQQSGGITDTQYF.

The CDR3 loop reads CASSFSSGHNEQFF. The CDR3, as DNA: TGTGCCAGCAGCTTCTCTAGCGGGCACAATGAGCAGTTCTTC. The V and J genes are TRBV7-3 and TRBJ2-1; TRBD2 agrees at 8 bases. The CDR3 consists of 14 residues. The ends lost 3 bases at V and 5 bases at J; junction bases unmatched: 3. CDR1 and CDR2 (germline): SGHTA, FQGTGA. Full variable domain (rest looked up from reference TRBV7-3 and TRBJ2-1): GAGVSQTPSNKVTEKGKYVELRCDPISGHTALYWYRQSLGQGPEFLIYFQGTGAADDSGLPNDRFFAVRPEGSVSTLKIQRTERGDSAVYLCASSFSSGHNEQFFGPGTRLTVL.

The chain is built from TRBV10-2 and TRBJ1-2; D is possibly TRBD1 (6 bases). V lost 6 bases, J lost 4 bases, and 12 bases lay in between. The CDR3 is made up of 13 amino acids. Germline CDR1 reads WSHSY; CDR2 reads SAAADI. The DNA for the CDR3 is TGCGCCAGCAGCTCGACAGGCACCTATGGCTACACCTTC. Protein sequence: CASSSTGTYGYTF.

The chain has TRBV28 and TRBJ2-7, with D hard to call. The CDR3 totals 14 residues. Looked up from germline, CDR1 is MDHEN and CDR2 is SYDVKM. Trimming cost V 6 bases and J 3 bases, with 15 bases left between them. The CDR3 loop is CASRLPSDGYEQYF. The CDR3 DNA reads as TGTGCCAGCAGGTTACCCTCGGACGGCTACGAGCAGTACTTC.

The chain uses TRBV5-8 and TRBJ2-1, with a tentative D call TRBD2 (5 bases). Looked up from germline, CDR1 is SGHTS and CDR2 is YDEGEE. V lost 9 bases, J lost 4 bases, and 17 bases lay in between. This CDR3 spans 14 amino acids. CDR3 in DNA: TGTGCCAACCCAAGGTCCCGAGGGTACAATGAGCAGTTCTTC. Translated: CANPRSRGYNEQFF.

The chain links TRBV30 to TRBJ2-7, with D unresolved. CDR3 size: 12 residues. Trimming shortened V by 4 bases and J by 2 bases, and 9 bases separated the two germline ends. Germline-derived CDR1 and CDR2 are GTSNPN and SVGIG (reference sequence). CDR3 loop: CAWNTAPYEQYF. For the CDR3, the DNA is TGTGCCTGGAATACGGCACCCTACGAGCAGTACTTC.

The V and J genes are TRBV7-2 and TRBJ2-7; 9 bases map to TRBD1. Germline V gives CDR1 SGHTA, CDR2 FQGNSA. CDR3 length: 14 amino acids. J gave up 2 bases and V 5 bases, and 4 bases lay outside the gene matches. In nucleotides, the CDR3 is TGTGCCAGCAGCCCGACAGGGGGGGCCTACGAGCAGTACTTC. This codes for CASSPTGGAYEQYF. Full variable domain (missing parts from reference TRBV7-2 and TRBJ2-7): GAGVSQSPSNKVTEKGKDVELRCDPISGHTALYWYRQSLGQGLEFLIYFQGNSAPDKSGLPSDRFSAERTGGSVSTLTIQRTQQEDSAVYLCASSPTGGAYEQYFGPGTRLTVT.